Listed here are 15 T cell receptor beta chains from one sample, sequenced in a study of blood T cell repertoires in COVID-19 (dated by TCRdb to between 2020 and 2021). To prepare the library, the immunoSEQ multiplex PCR assay was applied. Entries here come from immuneACCESS through TCRdb and include only in-frame sequences with V and J called. Some clones fail to appear in such tables; in the studies checked, an unresolved V gene covers under half of the shortfall, and the cause of the remainder is unknown. Present in this sample are 270,000 or so clones, around 84% of which were seen just once. The ten most abundant clones make up more than 1.4% of the sample. The source material was peripheral blood. These receptors all stem from a human donor with COVID-19, enrolled during active disease. The donor label of this sample is uncertain.

The J gene is TRBJ2-2, the V gene TRBV10-3; a weak D match, TRBD2 (6 bases). The V gene lost 10 bases and the J gene lost 0 bases, with 12 bases spanning the gap. This CDR3 has 14 residues. Germline CDR1 ENHRY, CDR2 SYGVKD. The CDR3 is CATLGLSNTGELFF. CDR3 nucleotide sequence: TGTGCCACCCTGGGACTTTCGAACACCGGGGAGCTGTTTTTT.

The CDR3 region has the DNA TGTGCCAGCGGGGTAGTGGGACAGGGAGTTAACGAGCAGTACTTC. Protein: CASGVVGQGVNEQYF. V is TRBV28 and J is TRBJ2-7; 9 nucleotides align to TRBD1. The CDR3 sequence is 15 residues long. The junction had 13 bases not matched to a gene; V was cut back by 8 bases and J by 5 bases. Germline CDR1 and CDR2: MDHEN and SYDVKM.

V is TRBV30 and J is TRBJ1-5, with 10 bases aligning to TRBD1. CDR1 and CDR2 from the germline V gene are GTSNPN and SVGIG (reference sequence). This CDR3 is built from 15 residues. V dropped 5 bases and J dropped 5; count of bases not matched to a gene: 9. CDR3 sequence: CAWATGGAEDQPQHF. CDR3 DNA: TGTGCCTGGGCGACAGGGGGCGCAGAGGATCAGCCCCAGCATTTT. Based on the CDR3 plus reference TRBV30 and TRBJ1-5, the full variable domain is SQTIHQWPATLVQPVGSPLSLECTVEGTSNPNLYWYRQAAGRGLQLLFYSVGIGQISSEVPQNLSASRPQDRQFILSSKKLLLSDSGFYLCAWATGGAEDQPQHFGDGTRLSIL.

The chain is built from TRBV6-5 and TRBJ2-7; tentatively, D is TRBD1 (6 bases). The CDR3 sequence is 13 residues long. From germline, CDR1 is MNHEY and CDR2 SVGAGI. With 4 bases removed from V and 2 bases from J, the gap between germline ends came to 9 bases. The CDR3 loop is CASSLTGAYEQYF. Here the CDR3 DNA reads TGTGCCAGCAGTTTGACAGGAGCCTACGAGCAGTACTTC.

This chain uses TRBV14 with TRBJ2-5; possibly TRBD2 for D (7 bases). Germline lookup yields CDR1 SGHDN and CDR2 FVKESK. This CDR3 comprises 14 residues. Trimming removed 4 bases at V and 5 bases at J, with 14 bases between. CDR3 in DNA: TGTGCCAGCAGCCCGATCGGGGGGCGGGAGACCCAGTACTTC. Translated, it gives CASSPIGGRETQYF.

CDR3 amino acids: CASSSSPGTGMDYTF. The CDR3 DNA is TGCGCCAGCAGCTCCTCTCCCGGGACAGGGATGGACTACACCTTC. The chain is built from TRBV5-1 and TRBJ1-2, with TRBD1 identical over 9 bases. Germline V lookup: CDR1 SGHRS, CDR2 YFSETQ. The V and J ends lost 3 bases and 10 bases, in that order; junction bases with no gene match: 13. The CDR3 is made up of 15 amino acids.

The gene calls are TRBV4-2 and TRBJ1-6, with 8 bases that match TRBD1. The CDR3 has 17 amino acids. Germline V gene sequence: CDR1 LGHNA, CDR2 YNFKEQ. Unmatched junction bases numbered 7, after V lost 4 bases and J lost 2 bases. Here the CDR3 DNA reads TGTGCCAGCAGCCCCGACAGGGGAATCACCTATAATTCACCCCTCCACTTT. It is translated as CASSPDRGITYNSPLHF.

This sequence joins TRBV6-5 and TRBJ2-5, with 10 bases lining up with TRBD2. Trimming cost V 2 bases and J 1 base; bases outside gene matches: 1. The CDR3 consists of 15 residues. Germline lookup yields CDR1 MNHEY and CDR2 SVGAGI. The CDR3 bases are TGTGCCAGCAGTTACCTAGCGGGAGCCCAAGAGACCCAGTACTTC. Protein: CASSYLAGAQETQYF.

This sequence joins TRBV5-1 and TRBJ2-3, with TRBD1 identical over 7 bases. Germline values: CDR1 SGHRS, CDR2 YFSETQ. V shed 2 bases and J 6 bases; nucleotides not matched to a gene: 9. This CDR3 is 15 amino acids long. CDR3 DNA sequence: TGCGCCAGCAGCTTCGACAGGGAACCCACGGATACGCAGTATTTT. Protein product: CASSFDREPTDTQYF.

This clone was seen just once. The V gene is TRBV28, the J gene TRBJ1-2, with D unresolved. There are 15 residues in the CDR3. V lost 6 bases to trimming and J lost 4 bases, with 18 bases between them. Germline CDR1 MDHEN, CDR2 SYDVKM. CDR3 DNA sequence: TGTGCCAGCAGCTACAGAGTCTTAGGGAGCTATGGCTACACCTTC. Encoded protein: CASSYRVLGSYGYTF.

This sequence joins TRBV5-1 and TRBJ2-1, with D tentatively TRBD2 (7 bases). Trimming removed 4 bases at V and 3 bases at J, with 14 bases between. The germline V gene encodes CDR1 SGHRS and CDR2 YFSETQ. The CDR3 runs 15 residues. The DNA of the CDR3 is TGCGCCAGCAGCCCCAGGGGCGGGAGCTACAATGAGCAGTTCTTC. This translates into CASSPRGGSYNEQFF.

This clone was detected a few times. The J gene is TRBJ1-5, the V gene TRBV3-1 (or the pseudogene TRBV3-2); weak D call: TRBD1 (5 bases). Germline-derived CDR1 and CDR2 are LGHDT and YNNKEL (reference sequence). V gave up 4 bases and J gave up 4 bases, with 14 bases separating them. The CDR3 has 15 amino acids. DNA of the CDR3: TGTGCCAGCAGCCCGCAAGGGGAAGGTAATCAGCCCCAGCATTTT. This gives the protein CASSPQGEGNQPQHF.

V usage is TRBV11-2 and J usage is TRBJ2-5; possibly TRBD2 for D (6 bases). The ends were cut back, 7 bases at V and 5 bases at J, with 17 bases in the middle. Germline V gives CDR1 SGHAT, CDR2 FQNNGV. The CDR3 is 14 residues long. Here the CDR3 DNA reads TGTGCCAGCAAATCTGCGCGCGCGGGGGAGACCCAGTACTTC. Translation: CASKSARAGETQYF.

J is TRBJ1-1 and V is TRBV19; 8 positions agree with TRBD1. Germline CDR1 and CDR2: LNHDA and SQIVND (reference sequence). V shed 8 bases, J shed 6 bases, and the junction held 11 bases outside the gene matches. The CDR3 has 14 residues. In nucleotides, the CDR3 is TGTGCCAGTCGGGCAGGGGGCTTGGGCGCTGAAGCTTTCTTT. Translated: CASRAGGLGAEAFF.

This clone occurred once. The chain carries TRBV6-5 and TRBJ2-3, with D possibly being TRBD2 (5 bases). Trimming pared 6 bases from V and 3 bases from J, leaving 13 bases between. CDR3 length equals 14 residues. The V gene's germline CDR1 is MNHEY and CDR2 SVGAGI. Written as DNA, the CDR3 is TGTGCCAGCAGGGCTAGCTTGGGAACAGATACGCAGTATTTT. This sequence encodes CASRASLGTDTQYF.